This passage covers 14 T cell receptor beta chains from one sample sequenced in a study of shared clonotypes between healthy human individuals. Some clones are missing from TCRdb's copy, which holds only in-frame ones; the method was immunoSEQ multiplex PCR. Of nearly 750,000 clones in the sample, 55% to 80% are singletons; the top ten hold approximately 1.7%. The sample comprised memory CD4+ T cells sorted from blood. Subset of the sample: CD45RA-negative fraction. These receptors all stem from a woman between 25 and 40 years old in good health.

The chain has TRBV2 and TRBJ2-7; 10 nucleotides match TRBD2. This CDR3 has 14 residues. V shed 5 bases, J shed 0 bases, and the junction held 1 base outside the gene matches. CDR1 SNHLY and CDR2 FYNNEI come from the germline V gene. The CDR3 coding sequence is TGTGCCAGCAGTAGCGGGAGGGCCTCCTACGAGCAGTACTTC. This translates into CASSSGRASYEQYF.

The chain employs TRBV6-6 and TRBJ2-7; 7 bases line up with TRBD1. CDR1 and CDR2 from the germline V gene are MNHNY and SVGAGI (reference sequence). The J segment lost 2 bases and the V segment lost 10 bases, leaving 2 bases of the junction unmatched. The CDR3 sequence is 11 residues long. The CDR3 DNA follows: TGTGCCATCGGGACAGCCTACGAGCAGTACTTC. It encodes CAIGTAYEQYF.

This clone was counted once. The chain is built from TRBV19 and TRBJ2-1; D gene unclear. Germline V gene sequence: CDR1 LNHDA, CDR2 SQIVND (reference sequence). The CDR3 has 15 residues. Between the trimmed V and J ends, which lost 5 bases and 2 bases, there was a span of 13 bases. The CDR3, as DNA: TGTGCCAGTAGTTCCCACTCGCTCCCCTACAATGAGCAGTTCTTC. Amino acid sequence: CASSSHSLPYNEQFF.

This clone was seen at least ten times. DNA of the CDR3: TGTGCCAGCAGCGAAGGCCCTGGTTACAATGAGCAGTTCTTC. The encoded protein is CASSEGPGYNEQFF. V is TRBV11-2 and J is TRBJ2-1, with D uncertain. This CDR3 is built from 14 residues. V lost 5 bases, J lost 4 bases, and 12 bases lay in between. Germline values: CDR1 SGHAT, CDR2 FQNNGV.

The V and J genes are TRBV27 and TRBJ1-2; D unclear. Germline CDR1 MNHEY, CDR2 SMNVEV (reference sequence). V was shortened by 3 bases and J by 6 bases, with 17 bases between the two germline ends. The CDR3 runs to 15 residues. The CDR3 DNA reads TGTGCCAGCAGTTTCCGGGTTGAGGGAAGGGATGGCTACACCTTC. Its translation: CASSFRVEGRDGYTF.

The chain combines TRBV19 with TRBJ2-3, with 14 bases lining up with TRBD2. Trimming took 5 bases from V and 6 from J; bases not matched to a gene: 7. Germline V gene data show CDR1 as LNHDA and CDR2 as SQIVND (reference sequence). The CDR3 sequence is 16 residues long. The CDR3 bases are TGTGCCAGTAGTTCACGACTAGCGGGAGGGCCCGATACGCAGTATTTT. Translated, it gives CASSSRLAGGPDTQYF. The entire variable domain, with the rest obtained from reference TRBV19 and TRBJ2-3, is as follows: DGGITQSPKYLFRKEGQNVTLSCEQNLNHDAMYWYRQDPGQGLRLIYYSQIVNDFQKGDIAEGYSVSREKKESFPLTVTSAQKNPTAFYLCASSSRLAGGPDTQYFGPGTRLTVL.

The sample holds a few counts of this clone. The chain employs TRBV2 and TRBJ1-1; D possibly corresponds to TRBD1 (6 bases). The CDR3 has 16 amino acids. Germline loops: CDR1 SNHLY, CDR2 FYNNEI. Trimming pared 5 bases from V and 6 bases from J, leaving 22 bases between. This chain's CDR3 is CASSSKTQGDYPEAFF. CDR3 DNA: TGTGCCAGCAGTTCTAAGACACAGGGAGATTACCCTGAAGCTTTCTTT.

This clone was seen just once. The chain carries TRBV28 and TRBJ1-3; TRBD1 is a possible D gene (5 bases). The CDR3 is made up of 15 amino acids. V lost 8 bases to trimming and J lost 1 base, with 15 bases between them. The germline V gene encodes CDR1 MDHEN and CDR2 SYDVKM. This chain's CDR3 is CASVMAGESGNTIYF. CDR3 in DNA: TGTGCCAGCGTAATGGCGGGGGAGTCTGGAAACACCATATATTTT.

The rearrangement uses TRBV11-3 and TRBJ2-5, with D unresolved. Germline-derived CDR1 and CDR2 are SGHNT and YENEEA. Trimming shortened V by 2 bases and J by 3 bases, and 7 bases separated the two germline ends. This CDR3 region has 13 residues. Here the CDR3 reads CASSLQPEETQYF. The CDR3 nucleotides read TGTGCCAGCAGCTTACAGCCAGAAGAGACCCAGTACTTC. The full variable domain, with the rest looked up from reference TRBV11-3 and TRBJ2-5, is EAGVVQSPRYKIIEKKQPVAFWCNPISGHNTLYWYLQNLGQGPELLIRYENEEAVDDSQLPKDRFSAERLKGVDSTLKIQPAELGDSAVYLCASSLQPEETQYFGPGTRLLVL.

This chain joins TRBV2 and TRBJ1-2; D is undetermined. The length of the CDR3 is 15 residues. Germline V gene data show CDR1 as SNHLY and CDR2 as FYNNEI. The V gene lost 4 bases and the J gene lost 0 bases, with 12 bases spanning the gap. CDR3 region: CASSARTGSNYGYTF. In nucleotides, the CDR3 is TGTGCCAGCAGTGCCCGGACTGGGTCTAACTATGGCTACACCTTC. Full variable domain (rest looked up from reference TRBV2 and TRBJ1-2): EPEVTQTPSHQVTQMGQEVILRCVPISNHLYFYWYRQILGQKVEFLVSFYNNEISEKSEIFDDQFSVERPDGSNFTLKIRSTKLEDSAMYFCASSARTGSNYGYTFGSGTRLTVV.

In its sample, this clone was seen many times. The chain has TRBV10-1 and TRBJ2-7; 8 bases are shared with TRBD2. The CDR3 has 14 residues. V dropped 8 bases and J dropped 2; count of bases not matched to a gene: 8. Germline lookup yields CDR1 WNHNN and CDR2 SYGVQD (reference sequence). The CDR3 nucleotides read TGCGCCAGCGCATCGGGGGGGCCGCCCTACGAGCAGTACTTC. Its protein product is CASASGGPPYEQYF.

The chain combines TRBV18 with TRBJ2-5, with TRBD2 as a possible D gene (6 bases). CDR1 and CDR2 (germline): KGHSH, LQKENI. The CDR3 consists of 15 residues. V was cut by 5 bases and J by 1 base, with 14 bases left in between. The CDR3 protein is CASSLDYLAQETQYF. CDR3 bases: TGTGCCAGCTCATTGGACTACCTCGCCCAAGAGACCCAGTACTTC.

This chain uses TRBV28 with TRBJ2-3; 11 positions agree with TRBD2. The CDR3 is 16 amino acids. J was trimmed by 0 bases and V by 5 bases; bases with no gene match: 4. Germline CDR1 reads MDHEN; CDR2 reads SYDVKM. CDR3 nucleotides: TGTGCCAGCAGTCCCAGACTAGCGGGGAGCACAGATACGCAGTATTTT. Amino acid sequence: CASSPRLAGSTDTQYF.

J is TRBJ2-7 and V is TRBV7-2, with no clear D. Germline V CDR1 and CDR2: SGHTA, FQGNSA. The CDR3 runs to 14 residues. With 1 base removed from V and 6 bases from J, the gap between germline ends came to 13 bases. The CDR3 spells CASSLGLAFREQYF. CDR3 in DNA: TGTGCCAGCAGCTTAGGGTTGGCTTTCCGCGAGCAGTACTTC.